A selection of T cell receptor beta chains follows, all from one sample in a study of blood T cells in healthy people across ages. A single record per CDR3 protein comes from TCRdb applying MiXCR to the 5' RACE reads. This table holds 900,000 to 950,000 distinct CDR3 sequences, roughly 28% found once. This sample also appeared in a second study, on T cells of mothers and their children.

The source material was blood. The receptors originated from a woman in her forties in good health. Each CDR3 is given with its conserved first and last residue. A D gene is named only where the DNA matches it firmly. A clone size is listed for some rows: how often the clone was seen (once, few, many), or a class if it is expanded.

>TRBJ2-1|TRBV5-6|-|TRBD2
TGTGCCAGCAGCTTGGTCCTCGCGGGGGGCTCTGAGCAGTTCTTC
CASSLVLAGGSEQFF
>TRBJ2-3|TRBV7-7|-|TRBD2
TGTGCTAGCAGCTACCGGGAGGGGCCATCCCGCACAGATACGCAGTATTTT
CASSYREGPSRTDTQYF
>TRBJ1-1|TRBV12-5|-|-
TGTGCTAGTGCTCCGACAGCTCGCTACACTGAAGCTTTCTTT
CASAPTARYTEAFF
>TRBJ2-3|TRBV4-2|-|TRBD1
TGTGCCAGCAGCACCGTTGTCGACAGGGCCGCAGATACGCAGTATTTT
CASSTVVDRAADTQYF
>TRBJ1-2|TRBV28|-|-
TGTGCCAGCAGTTTAGGGGCTCGCCTCTATGGCTACACCTTC
CASSLGARLYGYTF
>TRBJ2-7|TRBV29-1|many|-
TGCAGCGTTGTCACGACCGAAGGGCAGCTCAACTCCTACGAGCAGTACTTC
CSVVTTEGQLNSYEQYF
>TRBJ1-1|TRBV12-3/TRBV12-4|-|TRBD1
TGTGCCAGCAGTTCCGCCCTGGGACAGGGGTACGCTGAAGCTTTCTTT
CASSSALGQGYAEAFF
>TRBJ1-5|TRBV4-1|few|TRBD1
TGCGCCAGCAGCCCCTCCGGGACAGGGAGGTCTGGCAATCAGCCCCAGCATTTT
CASSPSGTGRSGNQPQHF
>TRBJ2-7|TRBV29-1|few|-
TGCAGCGTTACCCTGCAGAGCTCCTACGAGCAGTACTTC
CSVTLQSSYEQYF
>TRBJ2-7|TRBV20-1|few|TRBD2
TGCAGTGCTAGCGATAAACTAGCGGGGACCTACAATGAGCAGTACTTC
CSASDKLAGTYNEQYF
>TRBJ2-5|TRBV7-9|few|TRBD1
TGTGCCAGCAGCCTCGACAGGGGAGTAACAGAGACCCAGTACTTC
CASSLDRGVTETQYF
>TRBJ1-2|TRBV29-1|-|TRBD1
TGCAGCGTCCGGGACAGGGGGTATAGCGGTCTTAACTATGGCTACACCTTC
CSVRDRGYSGLNYGYTF
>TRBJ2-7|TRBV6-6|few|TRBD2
TGTGCCAGCAGTTACGGGACTAGCCTTTCCTACGAGCAGTACTTC
CASSYGTSLSYEQYF
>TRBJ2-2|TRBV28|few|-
TGTGCCAGCAGTTCGGACTACACCGGGGAGCTGTTTTTT
CASSSDYTGELFF
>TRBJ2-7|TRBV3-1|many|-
TGTGCCAGCAGCCGTCGGGACATTATCCCTTACGAGCAGTACTTC
CASSRRDIIPYEQYF
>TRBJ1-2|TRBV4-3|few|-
TGCGCCAGCAGCCCTGGACAGACTAACTGTGGCTACACCTTC
CASSPGQTNCGYTF